This T cell receptor (beta chain) was obtained from a study of breast tumors, draining lymph nodes, adjacent tissues. Study-wide findings and caveats: Most tumor T cells seemingly derive from lymph node, then expand in tumor. Compared with lymph nodes, tumors were less diverse; compared with nontumor tissue, more.

With regard to this clonotype: No antigen is known for it.

CDR3 length equals 15 residues. The V end was cut by 1 base, the J end by 5 bases, with 14 bases between. Per germline, CDR1 SGHAT and CDR2 FQNNGV. Each CDR3 protein is one row after TCRdb ran MiXCR on the multiplex PCR reads. Of some 200,000 distinct CDR3 sequences in the sample, roughly 31% were seen once. The lymph nodes were axillary draining lymph nodes from breast cancer patients. The clonotype originates from a female donor with breast cancer. Some clones in this sample may be carry-over from other donors' samples. Material for sequencing was axillary lymph node tissue. The chain uses TRBV11-2 and TRBJ2-5; D is possibly TRBD1 (5 bases). CDR3 protein: CASSLVEGAGETQYF. The CDR3 DNA reads as TGTGCCAGCAGCTTAGTCGAAGGGGCAGGGGAGACCCAGTACTTC.